This TCR beta chain stems from a study of OX40 agonist ivuxolimab in advanced cancers. Across the study: An anti-OX40 (CD134) antibody with agonistic activity, ivuxolimab, was administered to patients. Study conclusions and caveats: On average, CD8+ T cells showed a greater number of expanded clones than CD4+.

The V and J ends lost 5 bases and 4 bases respectively, with 12 bases between them. This CDR3 spans 13 amino acids. The germline V gene has CDR1 SGHNT and CDR2 YYREEE (reference sequence). This clone appeared a single time. Its antigen remains unidentified. Some clones are missing from TCRdb's copy, which holds only in-frame ones; the method was immunoSEQ multiplex PCR. The sample shows more than 50,000 clones, 80% to 90% of them seen only once. This specimen was CD4+ or CD8+ T cells sorted from blood, taken in a trial of the OX40 agonist ivuxolimab. The sequence was collected from an adult with an advanced solid tumor such as melanoma, head and neck, liver or kidney cancer. The J gene is TRBJ2-5, the V gene TRBV5-4; a weak D match, TRBD2 (5 bases). The CDR3 spells CASSLRGLETQYF. The CDR3 DNA is TGTGCCAGCAGTCTGAGAGGGTTAGAGACCCAGTACTTC.